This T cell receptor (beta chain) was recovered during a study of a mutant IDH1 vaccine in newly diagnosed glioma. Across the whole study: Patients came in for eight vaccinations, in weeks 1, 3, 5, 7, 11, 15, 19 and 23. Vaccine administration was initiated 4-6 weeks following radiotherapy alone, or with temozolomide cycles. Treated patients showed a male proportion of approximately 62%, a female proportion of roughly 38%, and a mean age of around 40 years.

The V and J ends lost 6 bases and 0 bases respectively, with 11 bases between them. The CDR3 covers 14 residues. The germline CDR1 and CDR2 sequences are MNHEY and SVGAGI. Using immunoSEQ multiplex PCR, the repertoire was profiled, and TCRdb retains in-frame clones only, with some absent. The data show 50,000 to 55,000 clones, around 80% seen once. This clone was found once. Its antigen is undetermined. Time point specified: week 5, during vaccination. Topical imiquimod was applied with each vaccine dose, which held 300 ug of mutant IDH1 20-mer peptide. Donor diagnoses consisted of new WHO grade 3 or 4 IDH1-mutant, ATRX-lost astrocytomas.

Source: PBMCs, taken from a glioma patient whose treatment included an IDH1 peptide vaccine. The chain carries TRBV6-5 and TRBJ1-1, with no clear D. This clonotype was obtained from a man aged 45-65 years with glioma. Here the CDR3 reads CASRGSGLNTEAFF. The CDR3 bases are TGTGCCAGCAGGGGCTCGGGGTTGAACACTGAAGCTTTCTTT.